Listed here is a single TCR beta chain. This specimen comes from a study of blood T cell repertoires in COVID-19. Whole-study context: Specimens from acute and convalescent COVID-19 originated in the United States, Italy and Spain. PBMCs, B-cell-depleted T cells, or T cells provided the cDNA or gDNA that made up the material.

Original methodology: Researchers report that nucleated cell counts were estimated from reference gene primer amplification. Profiling relied on immunoSEQ multiplex PCR, and the TCRdb table lists in-frame clones only, not all of them. The D gene and trimming were derived from the DNA, and the V and J assignments and clone size from that table. The sample lists 150,000 to 200,000 clones, 80% to 90% seen once, with under 2% in the top ten. CDR3 size: 15 residues. Trimming shortened V by 3 bases and J by 0 bases, and 11 bases separated the two germline ends. Looked up from germline, CDR1 is LNHDA and CDR2 is SQIVND (reference sequence).

This chain links TRBV19 with TRBJ1-2; D gene ambiguous. The origin of this receptor is a man younger than 35 who had recovered from COVID-19. Input material: peripheral blood. The CDR3 DNA reads as TGTGCCAGTAGTATTCGGGATGGGACTAACTATGGCTACACCTTC. This encodes CASSIRDGTNYGYTF.